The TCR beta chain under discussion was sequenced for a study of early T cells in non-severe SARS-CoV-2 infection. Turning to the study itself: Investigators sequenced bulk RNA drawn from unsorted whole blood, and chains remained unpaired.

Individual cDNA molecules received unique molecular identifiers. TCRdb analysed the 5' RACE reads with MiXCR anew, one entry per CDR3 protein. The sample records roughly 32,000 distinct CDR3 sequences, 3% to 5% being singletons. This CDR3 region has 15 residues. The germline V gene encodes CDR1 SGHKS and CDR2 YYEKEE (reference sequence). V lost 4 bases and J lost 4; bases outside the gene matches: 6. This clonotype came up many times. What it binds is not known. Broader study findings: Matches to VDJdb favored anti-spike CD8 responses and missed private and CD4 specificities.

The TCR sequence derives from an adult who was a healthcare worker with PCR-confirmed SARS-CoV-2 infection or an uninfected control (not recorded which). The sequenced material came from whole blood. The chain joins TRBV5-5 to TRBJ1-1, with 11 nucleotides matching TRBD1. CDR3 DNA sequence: TGTGCCAGCAGCCCGGACAGGGGGCGAGGCACTGAAGCTTTCTTT. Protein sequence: CASSPDRGRGTEAFF. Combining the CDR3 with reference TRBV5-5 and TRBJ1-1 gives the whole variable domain DAGVTQSPTHLIKTRGQQVTLRCSPISGHKSVSWYQQVLGQGPQFIFQYYEKEERGRGNFPDRFSARQFPNYSSELNVNALLLGDSALYLCASSPDRGRGTEAFFGQGTRLTVV.